This T cell receptor beta chain was sequenced in a study of T cells in Graves' hyperthyroidism and ophthalmopathy. Study-wide findings and caveats: Most expanded thyroid clonotypes above 0.001 recurred in blood.

CDR3 size: 13 residues. Germline V gene lookup returns CDR1 SEHNR and CDR2 FQNEAQ (reference sequence). V lost 1 base to trimming and J lost 8 bases; unmatched junction nucleotides: 1. Amplified TCR beta CDR3 regions came from RNA transcripts. First-round RT-PCR of the TCR CDR3 relied on the HTBI primer set. A single record per CDR3 protein comes from TCRdb applying MiXCR to the multiplex PCR reads. The sample consists of around 180,000 distinct CDR3 sequences, more than 15% of them appearing once. This clonotype was seen at least ten times. Its antigen is unidentified. The sample was blood. The clonotype originates from a woman between 45 and 60 years old with Graves' hyperthyroidism. The gene calls are TRBV7-9 and TRBJ2-1; 8 bases are shared with TRBD2. CDR3 residues: CASSLDGRDEQFF. The CDR3 DNA reads as TGTGCCAGCAGCTTAGACGGGAGGGATGAGCAGTTCTTC.